This TCR beta chain was recovered during a study of beta chain features in type 1 diabetes. Study outcomes and limitations: Naive, central memory and Treg TCRB repertoires seemed to resemble each other more closely in patients than they did in healthy donors.

As to this clone: Its antigen is still unknown.

The length of the CDR3 is 13 residues. V was trimmed by 6 bases and J by 0 bases, leaving 3 bases between them. Germline V gene sequence: CDR1 KGHSH, CDR2 LQKENI. Via the markers CD45RO/CCR7/CD25/CD127/CD95/CD27, stem cell-like memory, regulatory, central memory and naive CD4+ cells were sorted. Sequenced material consisted of expressed TCRB transcripts (all of the isolated RNA was reverse transcribed). Method: immunoSEQ multiplex PCR; TCRdb's copy keeps in-frame clones and lacks some. The table has roughly 500,000 clones, about 32% seen once. The chain uses TRBV18 and TRBJ2-6; D is unresolved. The material sequenced was naive CD4+ T cells from blood. This TCR derives from a young man in good health. The CDR3 region is CASSLSGANVLTF. As DNA, the CDR3 is TGTGCCAGCTCCCTCTCTGGGGCCAACGTCCTGACTTTC.